Listed below are T cell receptor beta chains from one sample, sequenced in a study of blood T cell repertoires in COVID-19. The assay was immunoSEQ multiplex PCR, and TCRdb's table has in-frame clones only and misses some. The table records about 150,000 clones, approximately 87% of them present only once. The sample was PBMCs or T cells enriched from blood (not recorded which). These receptors came from a woman younger than 45 with acute COVID-19. CDR3s include the opening cysteine and the closing phenylalanine or tryptophan. D genes are given only for firm matches. Size is omitted from some rows. Given values are once, few, many or a class for expanded clones.

.,.,TRBV30,TRBJ1-5,TGTGCCTGGAGTGTAGACACCTCCACGGCCCAGCATTTT,CAWSVDTSTAQHF
.,.,TRBV4-2,TRBJ1-1,TGTGCCAGCAGCCAGTCGCGGGAGTCAAACACTGAAGCTTTCTTT,CASSQSRESNTEAFF
.,few,TRBV7-2,TRBJ2-1,TGTGCCAGCAGCTTAATAGCTTACAATGAGCAGTTCTTC,CASSLIAYNEQFF
TRBD1,.,TRBV25-1,TRBJ1-2,TGTGCCAGCAGGGGACAGGGGCGCTATGGCTACACCTTC,CASRGQGRYGYTF
TRBD1,.,TRBV7-2,TRBJ1-2,TGTGCCAGCAGCTCAAATCCAGGGACAGATCCAAAGGGTGGGAGTGGCTACACCTTC,CASSSNPGTDPKGGSGYTF
TRBD1,.,TRBV11-2,TRBJ1-1,TGTGCCAGCAGCTTAGGGTCAGGGGGCGGATCCGAAGCTTTCTTT,CASSLGSGGGSEAFF
TRBD1,.,TRBV29-1,TRBJ2-1,TGCAGCGTGGACAGGGGAACGATAGACAATGAGCAGTTCTTC,CSVDRGTIDNEQFF
TRBD1,once,TRBV28,TRBJ1-2,TGTGCCAGCAGGTCGACAGGGCGGTCTAACTATGGCTACACCTTC,CASRSTGRSNYGYTF
.,.,TRBV7-6,TRBJ2-7,TGTGCCAGCAGCTTAAGTCGGGCAGGGACCTACGAGCAGTACTTC,CASSLSRAGTYEQYF
TRBD1,.,TRBV7-6,TRBJ1-1,TGTGCCAGCAGCTTAGCTAGGGGGCTGTACACTGAAGCTTTCTTT,CASSLARGLYTEAFF
TRBD2,.,TRBV4-1,TRBJ2-1,TGCGCCAGCAGCCACTCCGGGACTAGCGCTTACAATGAGCAGTTCTTC,CASSHSGTSAYNEQFF
TRBD2,.,TRBV7-2,TRBJ2-2,TGTGCCAGCAGCCGTAACCTAGCGGGAGGCCTTACCGGGGAGCTGTTTTTT,CASSRNLAGGLTGELFF
.,.,TRBV4-3,TRBJ2-5,TGCGCCAGCAGCCAAGGGGGAGGGCAGGGGATTGGAGAGACCCAGTACTTC,CASSQGGGQGIGETQYF
.,.,TRBV29-1,TRBJ1-2,TGCAGCGTTGTTGAAACGGAGTTCTATGGCTACACCTTC,CSVVETEFYGYTF
.,.,TRBV19,TRBJ2-2,TGTGCCAGTAGTACCGTTGTAGGGGCCGGGGAGCTGTTTTTT,CASSTVVGAGELFF
TRBD1,.,TRBV5-1,TRBJ1-1,TGCGCCAGCAGCTTGGGGTTACAGGGGTCGAACACTGAAGCTTTCTTT,CASSLGLQGSNTEAFF
TRBD1,.,TRBV28,TRBJ2-1,TGTGCCAGCAGTTCCCCCCTTGACAGGGTACTATACAATGAGCAGTTCTTC,CASSSPLDRVLYNEQFF
TRBD2,.,TRBV25-1,TRBJ2-1,TGTGCCAGCAGTGCCCCCCAGTCACTAGCGGGGTCCTACAATGAGCAGTTCTTC,CASSAPQSLAGSYNEQFF
.,once,TRBV2,TRBJ1-2,TGTGCCAGCAGTGAATCGGAGGGAATGGATGGCTACACCTTC,CASSESEGMDGYTF
TRBD1,.,TRBV9,TRBJ1-4,TGTGCCAGCAGCGTAGTCGGGACAGGGGATGAAAAACTGTTTTTT,CASSVVGTGDEKLFF
.,.,TRBV10-3,TRBJ2-2,TGCCATAGACAGTTCGCGAACACCGGGGAGCTGTTTTTT,CHRQFANTGELFF
.,.,TRBV6-2/TRBV6-3,TRBJ2-1,TGTGCCAGCTGCCTCAGCGGCGGTAATGAGCAGTTCTTC,CASCLSGGNEQFF
TRBD1,.,TRBV29-1,TRBJ2-7,TGCAGCGTGAAACAGGGGCCTCACGAGCAGTACTTC,CSVKQGPHEQYF
.,.,TRBV29-1,TRBJ1-1,TGCAGCGTTGAAGGTGGAGGGAACACTGAAGCTTTCTTT,CSVEGGGNTEAFF
.,.,TRBV18,TRBJ1-1,TGTGCCAGTTGCTCAACTGGGGGCGCCTATGAAGCTTTCTTT,CASCSTGGAYEAFF
.,.,TRBV18,TRBJ2-2,TGTGCCAGCTCGGAACAGGCTGCCGGGGAGCTGTTTTTT,CASSEQAAGELFF
.,.,TRBV24-1,TRBJ1-1,TGTGCCACCAGTAAACCAGGAAACACTGAAGCTTTCTTT,CATSKPGNTEAFF
TRBD1,.,TRBV14,TRBJ1-2,TGTGCCAGCAGCCACCTAAATGGACAGGGGAGTGGAGACTATGGCTACACCTTC,CASSHLNGQGSGDYGYTF
TRBD2,.,TRBV30,TRBJ2-5,TGTGCCTGGAGTTTTCCACGGACTAGCGGCTCCCTGGCGACCCAGTACTTC,CAWSFPRTSGSLATQYF
.,.,TRBV18,TRBJ2-7,TGTGCCAGCTCACAAGGACTGGCCTACGAGCAGTACTTC,CASSQGLAYEQYF
.,.,TRBV5-1,TRBJ1-2,TGCGCCAGCAGCTTGGAGACAATGCCCGGCGGCTACACCTTC,CASSLETMPGGYTF
TRBD1,.,TRBV27,TRBJ1-5,TGTGCCAGCAGTTTCACAGGGGGCAATCAGCCCCAGCATTTT,CASSFTGGNQPQHF
TRBD1,.,TRBV7-9,TRBJ1-1,TGTGCCAGCAGCAGACACAGGGGGCTAATAGGGGACACTGAAGCTTTCTTT,CASSRHRGLIGDTEAFF
.,.,TRBV4-3,TRBJ2-7,TGCGCCAGCAGCCAAGATCGTTTCCCGGGGGAGCAGTACTTC,CASSQDRFPGEQYF
.,.,TRBV19,TRBJ2-2,TGTGCCAGTAGTATAGACCCCCGGCAGGGGCCGACCGGGGAGCTGTTTTTT,CASSIDPRQGPTGELFF
TRBD1,.,TRBV7-2,TRBJ2-2,TGTGCCAGCAGCTTAGGACAGGGCGGCACCGGGGAGCTGTTTTTT,CASSLGQGGTGELFF
TRBD2,.,TRBV2,TRBJ2-1,TGTGCCAGCACCCTGGGACTAGCGGGAGTAGGGTATGAGCAGTTCTTC,CASTLGLAGVGYEQFF
TRBD2,.,TRBV7-9,TRBJ2-7,TGTGCCAGCAGCTCTCGGGGTAGCGGGCCTTACGAGCAGTACTTC,CASSSRGSGPYEQYF
TRBD2,.,TRBV3-1/TRBV3-2,TRBJ2-1,TGTGCCAGCCGACTAGCGGGAGGGATCTACAATGAGCAGTTCTTC,CASRLAGGIYNEQFF
TRBD2,.,TRBV6-2/TRBV6-3,TRBJ2-7,TGTGCCAGCAACCCGGGAGGTACTAGCGGGACCTACGAGCAGTACTTC,CASNPGGTSGTYEQYF
TRBD1,.,TRBV3-1/TRBV3-2,TRBJ1-2,TGTGCCAGCAGCCATGGAACAGGGGTTGGTGGCTACACCTTC,CASSHGTGVGGYTF
.,.,TRBV12-3/TRBV12-4,TRBJ2-3,TGTGCCAGCAGTTACCTCGGTGCAGATACGCAGTATTTT,CASSYLGADTQYF
TRBD2,.,TRBV5-4,TRBJ2-5,TGTGCCAGCAGCCGACTAGCAGAGTACCAAGAGACCCAGTACTTC,CASSRLAEYQETQYF
.,.,TRBV19,TRBJ1-5,TGTGCCAGTACTCCACCGGGTCCTGGGAATCAGCCCCAGCATTTT,CASTPPGPGNQPQHF
TRBD1,.,TRBV18,TRBJ1-5,TGTGCCAGCTCACAGGGACAGGGGGGCCAGCCCCAGCATTTT,CASSQGQGGQPQHF